The 30 T cell receptor beta chains below were found in one sample sequenced in a study of siplizumab effects on memory and regulatory T cells. Profiling relied on immunoSEQ multiplex PCR, and the TCRdb table lists in-frame clones only, not all of them. The sample yields about 82,000 clones, around 90% seen once. Sequenced material: Tregs sorted from blood. The receptors come from a human donor in good health.

This rearrangement joins TRBV13 to TRBJ1-3; D is uncertain. From germline, CDR1 is PRHDT and CDR2 FYEKMQ (reference sequence). Trimming removed 4 bases at V and 4 bases at J, with 20 bases between. The CDR3 is 17 residues long. The DNA of the CDR3 is TGTGCCAGCAGCTCCCGTCTGGGGTCTTCATGGGGAAACACCATATATTTT. Protein sequence: CASSSRLGSSWGNTIYF.

This chain uses TRBV15 with TRBJ2-1; 9 bases map to TRBD2. From germline, CDR1 is LNHNV and CDR2 YYDKDF (reference sequence). With 0 bases clipped from V and 8 bases from J, the junction kept 17 bases outside the gene matches. This CDR3 spans 19 amino acids. The CDR3 bases are TGTGCCACCAGCAGAGATCATACTGGCGGGGGGGCTTCGATCGATGAGCAGTTCTTC. This codes for CATSRDHTGGGASIDEQFF.

The J gene is TRBJ1-2, the V gene TRBV19; perhaps TRBD1 as D (5 bases). Germline CDR1 reads LNHDA; CDR2 reads SQIVND (reference sequence). The CDR3 covers 17 residues. V was shortened by 3 bases and J by 3 bases, with 20 bases between the two germline ends. CDR3 nucleotides: TGTGCCAGTAGTATCGGGTGGGGGAACCCTTACTACTATGGCTACACCTTC. Translated, it gives CASSIGWGNPYYYGYTF. Filled out from reference TRBV19 and TRBJ1-2, the complete variable domain reads DGGITQSPKYLFRKEGQNVTLSCEQNLNHDAMYWYRQDPGQGLRLIYYSQIVNDFQKGDIAEGYSVSREKKESFPLTVTSAQKNPTAFYLCASSIGWGNPYYYGYTFGSGTRLTVV.

The chain has TRBV15 and TRBJ1-4; weak D call: TRBD1 (6 bases). Deletions cut 0 bases from V and 5 bases from J, with 13 bases between. The CDR3 has 16 residues. Germline V lookup: CDR1 LNHNV, CDR2 YYDKDF (reference sequence). This CDR3 is CATSRDLEGGNEKLFF. The CDR3 DNA reads TGTGCCACCAGCAGAGATTTGGAGGGGGGGAATGAAAAACTGTTTTTT.

V and J are TRBV11-1 and TRBJ1-1; D is possibly TRBD1 (6 bases). The CDR3 is 15 amino acids. V lost 1 base and J lost 1, with 10 bases in between. Looked up from germline, CDR1 is SGHAT and CDR2 is FQDESV (reference sequence). CDR3 coding DNA: TGTGCCAGCAGCTTAGTTCTGGGGGCGAACACTGAAGCTTTCTTT. Its translation is CASSLVLGANTEAFF.

The chain has TRBV11-3 and TRBJ1-1; possible D gene TRBD1, 5 bases. Germline CDR1 is SGHNT and CDR2 is YENEEA. V shed 5 bases and J shed 11 bases, with 18 bases lying between them. The CDR3 runs to 13 residues. CDR3 bases: TGTGCCAGCAGCCCCCGGGGGGGGGTCGTGGCTTTCTTT. This codes for CASSPRGGVVAFF.

The J gene is TRBJ1-2, the V gene TRBV6-1; D not certain. The CDR3 has 13 residues. The V gene lost 10 bases and the J gene lost 2 bases, with 14 bases spanning the gap. CDR1 MNHNS and CDR2 SASEGT come from the germline V gene. This CDR3 reads CAIGLGRNYGYTF. The CDR3 region has the DNA TGTGCCATCGGGCTTGGCAGAAACTATGGCTACACCTTC.

This chain links TRBV5-1 with TRBJ2-5; unclear D gene. CDR3 size: 14 residues. Germline lookup yields CDR1 SGHRS and CDR2 YFSETQ. V dropped 0 bases and J dropped 7 bases, with 13 bases sitting between them. The CDR3 sequence is CASSLEGPPGTQYF. For the CDR3, the DNA is TGCGCCAGCAGCTTGGAAGGGCCCCCGGGGACCCAGTACTTC.

This chain links TRBV11-3 with TRBJ2-3; 8 nucleotides match TRBD2. J lost 4 bases, V lost 5 bases, and 5 bases had no gene match. This CDR3 has 14 residues. Looked up from germline, CDR1 is SGHNT and CDR2 is YENEEA. The CDR3 spells CASSPGGASDTQYF. CDR3 nucleotides: TGTGCCAGCAGCCCCGGGGGGGCCTCAGATACGCAGTATTTT. The variable domain in full, with the rest retrieved from reference TRBV11-3 and TRBJ2-3, is EAGVVQSPRYKIIEKKQPVAFWCNPISGHNTLYWYLQNLGQGPELLIRYENEEAVDDSQLPKDRFSAERLKGVDSTLKIQPAELGDSAVYLCASSPGGASDTQYFGPGTRLTVL.

This clone was seen once. The CDR3 nucleotides read TGCGCCAGCAGCCAGGGCGGTTGGACTGAAGCTTTCTTT. Its translation is CASSQGGWTEAFF. This rearrangement joins TRBV4-3 to TRBJ1-1; D remains unclear. This CDR3 has 13 amino acids. V dropped 3 bases and J dropped 5 bases, with 10 bases sitting between them. Looked up from germline, CDR1 is LGHNA and CDR2 is YSLEER.

The V call is TRBV27, the J call TRBJ2-1, with TRBD2 identical over 14 bases. The V gene's germline CDR1 is MNHEY and CDR2 SMNVEV (reference sequence). CDR3 size: 17 residues. V was clipped by 3 bases and J by 6 bases; unmatched bases: 7. CDR3 residues: CASSLGWTSGGINEQFF. The CDR3 DNA reads TGTGCCAGCAGTTTGGGGTGGACTAGCGGGGGGATCAATGAGCAGTTCTTC.

The chain links TRBV7-3 to TRBJ1-1; D perhaps matches TRBD1 (5 bases). V gave up 3 bases and J gave up 1 base, with 6 bases separating them. The CDR3 runs 13 residues. Per germline, CDR1 SGHTA and CDR2 FQGTGA. The CDR3 region is CASSFGGNTEAFF. DNA of the CDR3: TGTGCCAGCAGCTTCGGGGGGAACACTGAAGCTTTCTTT.

J is TRBJ2-2 and V is TRBV7-9; no clear D. CDR3 length equals 16 residues. Trimming shortened V by 2 bases and J by 0 bases, and 10 bases separated the two germline ends. Looked up from germline, CDR1 is SEHNR and CDR2 is FQNEAQ (reference sequence). This CDR3 reads CASSLSIHSNTGELFF. Written as DNA, the CDR3 is TGTGCCAGCAGCTTATCCATCCACTCGAACACCGGGGAGCTGTTTTTT.

This clone was counted a few times. This chain links TRBV13 with TRBJ2-6, with 14 bases that match TRBD2. The CDR3 extends over 17 amino acids. In germline, CDR1 is PRHDT, CDR2 FYEKMQ (reference sequence). Trimming removed 5 bases from V and 2 bases from J; junction bases left unmatched: 2. The CDR3 nucleotides are TGTGCCAGCAGCCGGACTAGCGGGGGGACTGGGGCCAACGTCCTGACTTTC. It yields the protein CASSRTSGGTGANVLTF.

This rearrangement joins TRBV11-2 to TRBJ1-5; D is undetermined. V was clipped by 1 base and J by 5 bases, with 12 bases between them. The CDR3 consists of 15 residues. The germline V gene has CDR1 SGHAT and CDR2 FQNNGV. The CDR3 nucleotides are TGTGCCAGCAGCTTAGTAGGCAGACCCGATCAGCCCCAGCATTTT. Its translation is CASSLVGRPDQPQHF.

Ten or more counts support this clone. At one end, the junction sequence differs from germline, possibly due to a read error. The V and J genes are TRBV11-2 and TRBJ2-4, with TRBD2 identical over 9 bases. CDR3 size: 15 residues. Germline CDR1 is SGHAT and CDR2 is FQNNGV. The CDR3 protein is CASSLEGLAENIQYF. Here the CDR3 DNA reads TGTGCCAGCAGCTTAGAGGGACTAGCCGAAAACATTCAGTACTTC. Drawing the rest from reference TRBV11-2 and TRBJ2-4, the complete variable domain is EAGVAQSPRYKIIEKRQSVAFWCNPISGHATLYWYQQILGQGPKLLIQFQNNGVVDDSQLPKDRFSAERLKGVDSTLKIQPAKLEDSAVYLCASSLEGLAENIQYFGAGTRLSVL.

The chain recombines TRBV5-1 with TRBJ2-2; D may match TRBD1 or TRBD2 (5 bases each). The CDR3 has 13 residues. V dropped 0 bases and J dropped 10 bases, with 10 bases sitting between them. Germline CDR1 and CDR2: SGHRS and YFSETQ. Here the CDR3 reads CASSLVREKELFF. For the CDR3, the DNA is TGCGCCAGCAGCTTGGTCAGGGAGAAGGAGCTGTTTTTT.

This rearrangement joins TRBV9 to TRBJ2-1; 7 positions match TRBD2. This CDR3 comprises 18 residues. Germline V gene lookup returns CDR1 SGDLS and CDR2 YYNGEE. The junction had 12 bases not matched to a gene; V was cut back by 0 bases and J by 3 bases. CDR3 nucleotide sequence: TGTGCCAGCAGCGTAGTGGGGAGGGCCAGCCGAATCTACAATGAGCAGTTCTTC. Its protein is CASSVVGRASRIYNEQFF.

This chain joins TRBV7-2 and TRBJ2-5; 8 bases match TRBD1. V lost 3 bases, J lost 4 bases, and 4 bases stayed unmatched. Germline V gives CDR1 SGHTA, CDR2 FQGNSA. The CDR3 runs to 14 residues. CDR3 sequence: CASSFKTGGETQYF. In DNA form, the CDR3 reads TGTGCCAGCAGCTTTAAAACAGGGGGAGAGACCCAGTACTTC.

V is TRBV10-2 and J is TRBJ1-1; D possibly corresponds to TRBD1 (6 bases). This CDR3 has 15 amino acids. The germline V and J ends were trimmed by 5 bases and 5 bases, with 18 bases remaining between them. Germline V lookup: CDR1 WSHSY, CDR2 SAAADI. The CDR3 loop reads CASSPAGGRRTEAFF. For the CDR3, the DNA is TGCGCCAGCAGTCCGGCCGGGGGGCGCCGGACTGAAGCTTTCTTT.

The count of this clone is one. This sequence joins TRBV18 and TRBJ1-2; D is uncertain. From germline, CDR1 is KGHSH and CDR2 LQKENI. This CDR3 has 14 amino acids. Trimming took off 0 bases at V and 4 bases at J, with 9 bases between the two ends. The chain's CDR3 is CASSPPGRVYGYTF. CDR3 nucleotides: TGTGCCAGCTCACCACCGGGGAGGGTCTATGGCTACACCTTC.

The chain joins TRBV6-6 to TRBJ2-3; D unresolved. The CDR3 loop spans 11 amino acids. V was trimmed by 6 bases and J by 5 bases, leaving 6 bases between them. Germline CDR1 is MNHNY and CDR2 is SVGAGI (reference sequence). This CDR3 reads CASSLVDTQYF. The CDR3 DNA follows: TGTGCCAGCAGCCTTGTAGATACGCAGTATTTT.

V is TRBV5-1 and J is TRBJ2-5; TRBD1 or TRBD2 may be the D gene (5 bases each). Between the trimmed V and J ends, which lost 3 bases and 2 bases, there was a span of 20 bases. The length of the CDR3 is 17 residues. Germline V gene lookup returns CDR1 SGHRS and CDR2 YFSETQ. Here the CDR3 reads CASSSSLTLWGQETQYF. In DNA form, the CDR3 reads TGCGCCAGCAGCTCGAGCCTGACTCTTTGGGGGCAAGAGACCCAGTACTTC. Together with reference TRBV5-1 and TRBJ2-5, the CDR3 gives the full variable domain: KAGVTQTPRYLIKTRGQQVTLSCSPISGHRSVSWYQQTPGQGLQFLFEYFSETQRNKGNFPGRFSGRQFSNSRSEMNVSTLELGDSALYLCASSSSLTLWGQETQYFGPGTRLLVL.

This clone was recorded once. This chain joins TRBV19 and TRBJ2-3; D gene uncertain. There are 15 residues in the CDR3. V lost 1 base to trimming and J lost 7 bases, with 15 bases between them. CDR1 and CDR2 (germline): LNHDA, SQIVND (reference sequence). The DNA of the CDR3 is TGTGCCAGTAGTATAGGACTGACGCCTCCGAATACGCAGTATTTT. Translation gives CASSIGLTPPNTQYF. Combining the CDR3 with reference TRBV19 and TRBJ2-3 gives the whole variable domain DGGITQSPKYLFRKEGQNVTLSCEQNLNHDAMYWYRQDPGQGLRLIYYSQIVNDFQKGDIAEGYSVSREKKESFPLTVTSAQKNPTAFYLCASSIGLTPPNTQYFGPGTRLTVL.

This clone appeared once. This chain uses TRBV23-1 with TRBJ1-2; the match to TRBD1 covers 8 bases. TRBV23-1 is reported as an ORF; its role is uncertain. The CDR3 is 14 residues long. The V segment lost 7 bases and the J segment 12 bases; nucleotides outside the gene matches: 16. The CDR3, as DNA: TGCGCCAGCATACCGGGACAGGTCTCTTGGGGGGACACCTTC. It encodes CASIPGQVSWGDTF.

This chain uses TRBV4-2 with TRBJ2-4; 8 bases agree with TRBD2. The CDR3 length is 18 residues. V shed 0 bases and J 3 bases; nucleotides not matched to a gene: 10. The germline CDR1 and CDR2 sequences are LGHNA and YNFKEQ. The CDR3 here is CASSQEIAGGIIKNIQYF. The CDR3 DNA follows: TGTGCCAGCAGCCAAGAAATCGCGGGGGGCATTATCAAAAACATTCAGTACTTC.

The chain recombines TRBV11-2 with TRBJ1-2; TRBD1 matches 7 bases. CDR1 and CDR2 (germline): SGHAT, FQNNGV. J gave up 5 bases and V 5 bases, and 8 bases lay outside the gene matches. This CDR3 region has 14 residues. Written as DNA, the CDR3 is TGTGCCAGCAGCACCACAGGGGAGGGGTATGGCTACACCTTC. Translated: CASSTTGEGYGYTF. Full variable domain (missing parts from reference TRBV11-2 and TRBJ1-2): EAGVAQSPRYKIIEKRQSVAFWCNPISGHATLYWYQQILGQGPKLLIQFQNNGVVDDSQLPKDRFSAERLKGVDSTLKIQPAKLEDSAVYLCASSTTGEGYGYTFGSGTRLTVV.

This chain joins TRBV15 and TRBJ2-5, with 7 bases identical to TRBD1. The CDR3 runs to 14 residues. The germline CDR1 and CDR2 sequences are LNHNV and YYDKDF (reference sequence). Trimming at V came to 6 bases and at J to 2 bases, leaving 6 bases not matched to a gene. This CDR3 reads CATSRGQIQETQYF. CDR3 DNA sequence: TGTGCCACCAGTAGGGGACAGATACAAGAGACCCAGTACTTC.

The J gene is TRBJ1-4, the V gene TRBV18, with 8 positions matching TRBD1. This CDR3 is built from 14 residues. Germline V gene sequence: CDR1 KGHSH, CDR2 LQKENI. V gave up 6 bases and J gave up 6 bases; unmatched junction bases: 6. The CDR3 DNA reads TGTGCCAGCTCGCTGAAACAGGGGGATGAAAAACTGTTTTTT. Translation: CASSLKQGDEKLFF.

V is TRBV9 and J is TRBJ2-1; the match to TRBD2 covers 8 bases. The CDR3 loop spans 18 amino acids. Germline lookup yields CDR1 SGDLS and CDR2 YYNGEE. The trim removed 7 bases at V and 0 bases at J, leaving 15 bases unmatched. As DNA, the CDR3 is TGTGCCAGCCCCTTTGGCGGGGGGCCGAAAGTCTCCTACAATGAGCAGTTCTTC. This gives the protein CASPFGGGPKVSYNEQFF. Supplemented by reference TRBV9 and TRBJ2-1, the full variable domain reads DSGVTQTPKHLITATGQRVTLRCSPRSGDLSVYWYQQSLDQGLQFLIQYYNGEERAKGNILERFSAQQFPDLHSELNLSSLELGDSALYFCASPFGGGPKVSYNEQFFGPGTRLTVL.